This T cell receptor (beta chain) was profiled in a study of blood T cells in healthy people across ages. Each sample provided at least 6 micrograms of extracted total RNA. CDR3 size: 15 residues. Germline assignment: CDR1 DFQATT and CDR2 SNEGSKA (reference sequence). The V segment lost 3 bases and the J segment 6 bases; nucleotides outside the gene matches: 12. Alongside a J-beta primer mix, a sample-barcoded 5' primer served in a second PCR lasting roughly 6 to 11 cycles. Each cDNA molecule, via a template-switch adaptor with 12 random nucleotides, was tagged. A single record per CDR3 protein comes from TCRdb applying MiXCR to the 5' RACE reads. The data show about 970,000 distinct CDR3 sequences, 45% to 60% seen once.

The TCR originated in a woman aged 55-69 years in good health. The specimen sequenced was blood. This chain joins TRBV20-1 and TRBJ1-2; 8 bases line up with TRBD1. CDR3 in amino acids: CSASSRRQGKDGYTF. Here the CDR3 DNA reads TGCAGTGCTAGCAGCCGGAGACAGGGGAAGGATGGCTACACCTTC.